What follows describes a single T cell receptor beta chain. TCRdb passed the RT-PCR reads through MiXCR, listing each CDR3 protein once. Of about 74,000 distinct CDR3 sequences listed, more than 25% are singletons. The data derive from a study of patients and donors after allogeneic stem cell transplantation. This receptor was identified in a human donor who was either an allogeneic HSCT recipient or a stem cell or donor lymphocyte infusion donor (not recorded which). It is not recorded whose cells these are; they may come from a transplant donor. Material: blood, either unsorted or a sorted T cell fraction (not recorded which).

CDR3: CASRHFPGGTDTQYF. The CDR3 coding sequence is TGTGCCAGCAGGCACTTCCCTGGGGGTACAGATACGCAGTATTTT. The rearrangement links TRBV11-2 to TRBJ2-3; D possibly uses TRBD1 or TRBD2 (5 bases each). Germline V gene data show CDR1 as SGHAT and CDR2 as FQNNGV. This CDR3 is 15 amino acids long. Between the trimmed V and J ends, which lost 6 bases and 3 bases, there was a span of 16 bases.